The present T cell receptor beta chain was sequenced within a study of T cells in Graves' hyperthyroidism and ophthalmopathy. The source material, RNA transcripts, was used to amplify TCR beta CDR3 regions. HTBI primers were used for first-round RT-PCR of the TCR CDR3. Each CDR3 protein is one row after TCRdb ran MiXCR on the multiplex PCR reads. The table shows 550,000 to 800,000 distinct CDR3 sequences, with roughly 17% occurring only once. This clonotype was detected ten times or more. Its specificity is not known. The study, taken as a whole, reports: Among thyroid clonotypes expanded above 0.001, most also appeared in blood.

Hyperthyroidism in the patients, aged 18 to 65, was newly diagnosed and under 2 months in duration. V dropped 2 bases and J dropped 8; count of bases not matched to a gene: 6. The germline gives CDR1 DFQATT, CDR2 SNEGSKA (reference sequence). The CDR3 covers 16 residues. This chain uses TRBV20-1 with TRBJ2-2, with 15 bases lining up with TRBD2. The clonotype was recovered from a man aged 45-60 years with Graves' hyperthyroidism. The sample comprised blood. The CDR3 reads CSARRGTSGRLGELFF. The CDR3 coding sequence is TGCAGTGCTAGAAGGGGGACTAGCGGGAGGCTGGGGGAGCTGTTTTTT.